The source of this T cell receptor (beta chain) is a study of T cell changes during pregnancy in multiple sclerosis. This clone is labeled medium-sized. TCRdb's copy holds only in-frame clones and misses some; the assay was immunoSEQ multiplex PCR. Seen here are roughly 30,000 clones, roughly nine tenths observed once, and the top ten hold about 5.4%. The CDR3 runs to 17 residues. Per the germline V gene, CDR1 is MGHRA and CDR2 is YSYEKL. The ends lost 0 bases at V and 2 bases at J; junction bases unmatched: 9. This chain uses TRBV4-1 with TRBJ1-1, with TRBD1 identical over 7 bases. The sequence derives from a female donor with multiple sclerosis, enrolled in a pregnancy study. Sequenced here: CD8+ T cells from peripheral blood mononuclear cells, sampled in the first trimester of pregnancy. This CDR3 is CASSQDLWGDSNTEAFF. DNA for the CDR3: TGCGCCAGCAGCCAAGACCTATGGGGGGACAGCAACACTGAAGCTTTCTTT.